These 5 T cell receptor beta chains originate from one sample sequenced in a study of early T cells in non-severe SARS-CoV-2 infection. In TCRdb, the 5' RACE reads were re-called with MiXCR into one record per CDR3 protein. The sample carries 20,000 to 25,000 distinct CDR3 sequences, 4.5% to 7% recorded once. Source material: whole blood. Receptors originate from an adult who was a healthcare worker with PCR-confirmed SARS-CoV-2 infection or an uninfected control (not recorded which).

Ten or more counts support this clonotype. J is TRBJ2-5 and V is TRBV7-6, with D unresolved. The length of the CDR3 is 14 residues. Trimming stripped 5 bases from V and 2 bases from J, with 12 bases between. Germline V gene lookup returns CDR1 SGHVS and CDR2 FNYEAQ. CDR3 protein: CASSRRTAQETQYF. As DNA, the CDR3 is TGTGCCAGCAGCCGAAGGACGGCGCAAGAGACCCAGTACTTC.

This clonotype was seen ten or more times. The genes are TRBV18 and TRBJ2-3; D possibly corresponds to TRBD2 (5 bases). Germline-derived CDR1 and CDR2 are KGHSH and LQKENI. V was pared by 3 bases and J by 6 bases, with 13 bases between. The CDR3 is 14 amino acids. This CDR3 reads CASSPTRSGDTQYF. CDR3 coding DNA: TGTGCCAGCTCACCCACACGCTCGGGGGATACGCAGTATTTT.

This clonotype was seen a few times. The chain combines TRBV6-6 with TRBJ1-1; TRBD1 might be the D (6 bases). Germline V lookup: CDR1 MNHNY, CDR2 SVGAGI (reference sequence). This CDR3 contains 17 residues. V lost 2 bases and J 5 bases, leaving 21 bases between the germline ends. Written as DNA, the CDR3 is TGTGCCAGCAGTTACCATTCCATCAAACAGGGTAATACTGAAGCTTTCTTT. It yields the protein CASSYHSIKQGNTEAFF.

This clonotype was seen at least ten times. This chain links TRBV7-6 with TRBJ2-2, with TRBD1 as a possible D gene (6 bases). This CDR3 contains 17 residues. Looked up from germline, CDR1 is SGHVS and CDR2 is FNYEAQ. V lost 2 bases and J 4 bases, leaving 17 bases between the germline ends. The DNA for the CDR3 is TGTGCCAGCAGCTTATCTCGGCAGGGGATTGGCACCGGGGAGCTGTTTTTT. It yields the protein CASSLSRQGIGTGELFF.

This clonotype was recorded many times. The V gene is TRBV5-5, the J gene TRBJ2-5; TRBD2 agrees at 15 bases. Trimming at V came to 3 bases and at J to 5 bases, leaving 5 bases not matched to a gene. In germline, CDR1 is SGHKS, CDR2 YYEKEE (reference sequence). The length of the CDR3 is 16 residues. CDR3 in amino acids: CASSSGLAGGEETQYF. The CDR3 DNA follows: TGTGCCAGCAGCTCGGGACTAGCGGGGGGCGAGGAGACCCAGTACTTC.